Below are 12 T cell receptor beta chains sequenced from a single sample in a study of blood T cell repertoires in COVID-19. Profiled with immunoSEQ multiplex PCR; TCRdb holds only in-frame clones, not every one. The sample has fewer than 300,000 clones, approximately 90% seen once. Material for sequencing was peripheral blood. These receptor sequences come from a woman in her 30s with COVID-19, enrolled during active disease.

Comments on this clone: This CDR3 is also generated by other DNA sequences in the sample. The chain couples TRBV10-3 to TRBJ2-7; 8 positions agree with TRBD2. V lost 4 bases and J lost 6; bases outside the gene matches: 8. The CDR3 runs 14 residues. In germline, CDR1 is ENHRY, CDR2 SYGVKD. CDR3 nucleotides: TGTGCCATCAGTGGCGGGGGGTTGGGCGGCGAGCAGTACTTC. It is translated as CAISGGGLGGEQYF.

The rearrangement links TRBV6-1 to TRBJ2-1, with 9 positions matching TRBD1. The CDR3 runs 19 residues. Per germline, CDR1 MNHNS and CDR2 SASEGT. Trimming took 0 bases from V and 2 from J; bases not matched to a gene: 11. Here the CDR3 reads CASSEALPLGTGTYNEQFF. CDR3 nucleotide sequence: TGTGCCAGCAGTGAAGCGCTCCCCTTGGGGACAGGGACCTACAATGAGCAGTTCTTC.

The CDR3 DNA sequence: TGTGCCAGCAGGTCTCGGGAGGCATACAATGAGCAGTTCTTC. It encodes CASRSREAYNEQFF. This sequence joins TRBV5-8 and TRBJ2-1, with 7 bases identical to TRBD2. The ends lost 5 bases at V and 4 bases at J; junction bases unmatched: 6. The V gene's germline CDR1 is SGHTS and CDR2 YDEGEE. The CDR3 loop spans 14 amino acids.

The V and J genes are TRBV27 and TRBJ2-5; the D gene is possibly TRBD1 (5 bases). Trimming left V 6 bases short and J 2 bases short, with 16 bases between. CDR3 length equals 15 residues. Germline CDR1 MNHEY, CDR2 SMNVEV (reference sequence). The CDR3 nucleotides read TGTGCCAGCAGATCACAGGCCAACGGGCAAGAGACCCAGTACTTC. Its protein product is CASRSQANGQETQYF.

The chain has TRBV5-4 and TRBJ2-5, with 9 bases matching TRBD2. V lost 0 bases to trimming and J lost 3 bases; unmatched junction nucleotides: 6. The CDR3 has 16 amino acids. CDR1 and CDR2 from the germline V gene are SGHNT and YYREEE (reference sequence). CDR3 nucleotides: TGTGCCAGCAGCTTGGCCGCTAGCGGGAATAAAGAGACCCAGTACTTC. As protein: CASSLAASGNKETQYF.

V gene TRBV28 combines with J gene TRBJ1-6, with 9 bases matching TRBD1. Germline values: CDR1 MDHEN, CDR2 SYDVKM. V dropped 5 bases and J dropped 9; count of bases not matched to a gene: 8. The CDR3 spans 15 residues. The CDR3 spells CASSLRDREISPLHF. In DNA form, the CDR3 reads TGTGCCAGCAGTCTCCGGGACAGGGAAATTTCACCCCTCCACTTT.

The V call is TRBV13, the J call TRBJ1-6; no reliable D call. Germline V gene sequence: CDR1 PRHDT, CDR2 FYEKMQ (reference sequence). The CDR3 consists of 12 residues. V was pared by 5 bases and J by 4 bases, with 3 bases between. The CDR3 loop reads CASSPYNSPLHF. The CDR3 DNA is TGTGCCAGCAGCCCATATAATTCACCCCTCCACTTT.

The sample holds a few counts of this clone. The chain has TRBV6-5 and TRBJ1-6; possibly TRBD1 for D (5 bases). Germline assignment: CDR1 MNHEY and CDR2 SVGAGI. CDR3 length equals 13 residues. V lost 4 bases, J lost 8 bases, and 9 bases lay in between. The chain's CDR3 is CASSSTGDSPLHF. The CDR3 coding sequence is TGTGCCAGCAGTTCCACAGGCGATTCACCCCTCCACTTT.

V usage is TRBV5-5 and J usage is TRBJ2-1; maybe TRBD1 (6 bases). The CDR3 loop spans 14 amino acids. The V gene lost 0 bases and the J gene lost 8 bases, with 12 bases spanning the gap. CDR1 is SGHKS and CDR2 is YYEKEE in the germline V gene (reference sequence). CDR3 in amino acids: CASSLGQAPDEQFF. In DNA form, the CDR3 reads TGTGCCAGCAGCTTGGGACAGGCCCCGGATGAGCAGTTCTTC.

The V call is TRBV29-1, the J call TRBJ1-1; the D is unclear. Germline lookup yields CDR1 SQVTM and CDR2 ANQGSEA. V lost 4 bases to trimming and J lost 1 base, with 4 bases between them. The CDR3 is 11 residues long. CDR3 sequence: CSVGANTEAFF. The CDR3 DNA follows: TGCAGCGTTGGGGCGAACACTGAAGCTTTCTTT.

The rearrangement links TRBV27 to TRBJ2-2; no reliable D call. V lost 0 bases to trimming and J lost 4 bases, with 6 bases between them. The CDR3 sequence is 14 residues long. Germline V CDR1 and CDR2: MNHEY, SMNVEV (reference sequence). This chain's CDR3 is CASSLSGFTGELFF. In DNA form, the CDR3 reads TGTGCCAGCAGTTTATCCGGGTTCACCGGGGAGCTGTTTTTT.

Of note for this clone: Other DNA sequences in the same sample also yield this CDR3. The chain uses TRBV7-9 and TRBJ1-5, with TRBD1 identical over 8 bases. Germline CDR1 and CDR2: SEHNR and FQNEAQ (reference sequence). Losses at the gene ends were 3 bases for V and 2 bases for J; bases not matched to a gene: 0. The CDR3 has 14 residues. The CDR3 nucleotides are TGTGCCAGCAGCTTGGGACAGGGCAATCAGCCCCAGCATTTT. It yields the protein CASSLGQGNQPQHF. The full variable domain, rest sourced from reference TRBV7-9 and TRBJ1-5, is DTGVSQNPRHKITKRGQNVTFRCDPISEHNRLYWYRQTLGQGPEFLTYFQNEAQLEKSRLLSDRFSAERPKGSFSTLEIQRTEQGDSAMYLCASSLGQGNQPQHFGDGTRLSIL.